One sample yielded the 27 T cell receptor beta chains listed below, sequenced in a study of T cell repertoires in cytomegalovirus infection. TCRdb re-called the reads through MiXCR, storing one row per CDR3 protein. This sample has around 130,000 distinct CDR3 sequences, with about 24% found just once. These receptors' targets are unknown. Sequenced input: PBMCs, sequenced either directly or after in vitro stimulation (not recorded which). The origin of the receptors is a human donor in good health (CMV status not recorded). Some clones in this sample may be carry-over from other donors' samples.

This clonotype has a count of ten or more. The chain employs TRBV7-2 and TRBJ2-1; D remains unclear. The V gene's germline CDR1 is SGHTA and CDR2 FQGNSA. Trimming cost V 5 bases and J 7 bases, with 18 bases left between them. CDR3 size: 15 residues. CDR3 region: CASSTLVALGNEQFF. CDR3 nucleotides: TGTGCCAGCAGCACTCTAGTAGCACTCGGGAATGAGCAGTTCTTC.

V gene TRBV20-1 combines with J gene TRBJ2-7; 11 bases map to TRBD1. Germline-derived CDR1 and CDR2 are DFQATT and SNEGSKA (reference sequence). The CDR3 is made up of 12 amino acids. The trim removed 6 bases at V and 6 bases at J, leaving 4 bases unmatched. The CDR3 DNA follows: TGCAGTGCAGCCGGGACAGGGGGCGAGCAGTACGTC. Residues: CSAAGTGGEQYV.

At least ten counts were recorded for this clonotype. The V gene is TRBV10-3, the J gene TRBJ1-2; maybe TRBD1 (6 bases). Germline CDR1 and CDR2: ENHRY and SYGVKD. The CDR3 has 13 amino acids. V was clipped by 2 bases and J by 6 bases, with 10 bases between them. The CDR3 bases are TGTGCCATCAGTGAGACCCACAGGGATGGCTACACCTTC. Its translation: CAISETHRDGYTF.

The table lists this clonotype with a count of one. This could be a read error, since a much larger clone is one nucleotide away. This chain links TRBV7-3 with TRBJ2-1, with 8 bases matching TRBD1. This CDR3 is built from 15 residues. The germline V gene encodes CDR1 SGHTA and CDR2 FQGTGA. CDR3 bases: TGTGCCAGCAGCTTAAACCGGGACAGGTTCAATGATCAGTTCTTC. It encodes CASSLNRDRFNDQFF.

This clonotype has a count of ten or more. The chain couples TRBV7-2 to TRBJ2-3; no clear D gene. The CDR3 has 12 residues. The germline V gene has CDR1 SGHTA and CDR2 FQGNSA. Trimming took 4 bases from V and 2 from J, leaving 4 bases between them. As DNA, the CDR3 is TGTGCCAGCAGCTCATTCACAGATACGCAGTATTTT. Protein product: CASSSFTDTQYF.

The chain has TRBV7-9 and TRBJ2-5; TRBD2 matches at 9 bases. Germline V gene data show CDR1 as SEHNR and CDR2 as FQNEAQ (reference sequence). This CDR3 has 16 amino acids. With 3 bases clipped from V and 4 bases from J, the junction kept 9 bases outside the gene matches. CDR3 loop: CASSFWAGGPGETQYF. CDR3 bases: TGTGCCAGCAGCTTCTGGGCGGGAGGGCCCGGAGAGACCCAGTACTTC.

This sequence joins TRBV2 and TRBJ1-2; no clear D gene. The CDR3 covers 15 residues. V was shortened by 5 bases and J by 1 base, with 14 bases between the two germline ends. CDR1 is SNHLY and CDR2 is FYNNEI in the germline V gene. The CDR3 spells CASSPRYMNNYGYTF. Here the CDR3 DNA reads TGTGCCAGCAGTCCTCGGTACATGAATAACTATGGCTACACCTTC. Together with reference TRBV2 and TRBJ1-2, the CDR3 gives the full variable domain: EPEVTQTPSHQVTQMGQEVILRCVPISNHLYFYWYRQILGQKVEFLVSFYNNEISEKSEIFDDQFSVERPDGSNFTLKIRSTKLEDSAMYFCASSPRYMNNYGYTFGSGTRLTVV.

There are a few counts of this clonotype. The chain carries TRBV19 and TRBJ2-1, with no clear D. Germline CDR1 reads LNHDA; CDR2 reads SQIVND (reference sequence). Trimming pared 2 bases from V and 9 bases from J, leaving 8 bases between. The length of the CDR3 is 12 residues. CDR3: CASSIYPPEQFF. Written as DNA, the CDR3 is TGTGCCAGTAGTATATACCCCCCTGAGCAGTTCTTC.

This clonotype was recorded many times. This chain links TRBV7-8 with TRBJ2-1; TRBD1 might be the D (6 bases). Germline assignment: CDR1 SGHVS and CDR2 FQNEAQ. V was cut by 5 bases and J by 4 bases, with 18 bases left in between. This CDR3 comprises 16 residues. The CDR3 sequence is CASSRNRVGGYNEQFF. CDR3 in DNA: TGTGCCAGCAGCCGGAACAGGGTTGGAGGTTACAATGAGCAGTTCTTC.

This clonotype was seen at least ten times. CDR3 protein: CASSPSVNEQFF. DNA of the CDR3: TGTGCCAGCAGCCCTTCGGTAAATGAGCAGTTCTTC. V usage is TRBV7-8 and J usage is TRBJ2-1, with no clear D. This CDR3 contains 12 residues. Germline V gene data show CDR1 as SGHVS and CDR2 as FQNEAQ. Trimming pared 5 bases from V and 7 bases from J, leaving 9 bases between.

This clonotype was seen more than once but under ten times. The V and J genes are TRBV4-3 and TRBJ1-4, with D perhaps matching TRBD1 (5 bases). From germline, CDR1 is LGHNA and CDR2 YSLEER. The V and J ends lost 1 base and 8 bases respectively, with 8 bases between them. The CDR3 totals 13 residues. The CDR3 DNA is TGCGCCAGCAGCCAAGGCTGGGGCGAAAAACTGTTTTTT. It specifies CASSQGWGEKLFF.

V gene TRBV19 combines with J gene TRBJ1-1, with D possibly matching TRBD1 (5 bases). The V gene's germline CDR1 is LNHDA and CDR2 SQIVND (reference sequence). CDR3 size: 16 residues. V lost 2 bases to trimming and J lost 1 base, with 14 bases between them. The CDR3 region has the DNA TGTGCCAGTAGTATATACGAGGACAACGAGAACACTGAAGCTTTCTTT. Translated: CASSIYEDNENTEAFF.

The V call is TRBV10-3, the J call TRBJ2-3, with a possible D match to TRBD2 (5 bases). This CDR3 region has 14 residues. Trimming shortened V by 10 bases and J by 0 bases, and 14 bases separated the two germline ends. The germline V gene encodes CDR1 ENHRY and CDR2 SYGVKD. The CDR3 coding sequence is TGTGCCACCCTCCTGGGAGAGAGCACAGATACGCAGTATTTT. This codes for CATLLGESTDTQYF.

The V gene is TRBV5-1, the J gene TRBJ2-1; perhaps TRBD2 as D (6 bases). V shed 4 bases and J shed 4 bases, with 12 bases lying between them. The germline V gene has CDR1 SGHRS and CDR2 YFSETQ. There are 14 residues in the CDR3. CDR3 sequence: CASSQGGTYNEQFF. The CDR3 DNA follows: TGCGCCAGCAGCCAAGGCGGGACGTACAATGAGCAGTTCTTC.

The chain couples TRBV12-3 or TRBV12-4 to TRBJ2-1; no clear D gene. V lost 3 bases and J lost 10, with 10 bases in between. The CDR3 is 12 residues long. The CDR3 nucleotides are TGTGCCAGCAGTTTTTTATCACGAGAGCAGTTCTTC. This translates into CASSFLSREQFF.

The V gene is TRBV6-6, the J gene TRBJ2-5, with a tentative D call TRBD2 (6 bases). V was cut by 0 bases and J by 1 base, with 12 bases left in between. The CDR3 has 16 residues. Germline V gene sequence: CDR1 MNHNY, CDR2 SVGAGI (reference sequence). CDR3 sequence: CASSYSSGRLQETQYF. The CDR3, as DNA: TGTGCCAGCAGTTACTCCTCTGGGAGGCTCCAAGAGACCCAGTACTTC.

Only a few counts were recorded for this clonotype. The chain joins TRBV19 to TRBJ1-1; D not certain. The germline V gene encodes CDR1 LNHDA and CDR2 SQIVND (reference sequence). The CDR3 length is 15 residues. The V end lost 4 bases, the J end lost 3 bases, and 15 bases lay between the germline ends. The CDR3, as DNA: TGTGCCAGTAGTAGTGGTGAATGGGGAGACACTGAAGCTTTCTTT. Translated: CASSSGEWGDTEAFF.

The CDR3 DNA sequence: TGTGCCAGCAGCTTAACAGGGCGGGGAAATCAGCCCCAGCATTTT. Translating gives CASSLTGRGNQPQHF. J is TRBJ1-5 and V is TRBV7-6, with TRBD1 as a possible D gene (6 bases). From germline, CDR1 is SGHVS and CDR2 FNYEAQ. Trimming left V 2 bases short and J 4 bases short, with 12 bases between. The CDR3 runs 15 residues. Full variable domain (rest looked up from reference TRBV7-6 and TRBJ1-5): GAGVSQSPRYKVTKRGQDVALRCDPISGHVSLYWYRQALGQGPEFLTYFNYEAQQDKSGLPNDRFSAERPEGSISTLTIQRTEQRDSAMYRCASSLTGRGNQPQHFGDGTRLSIL.

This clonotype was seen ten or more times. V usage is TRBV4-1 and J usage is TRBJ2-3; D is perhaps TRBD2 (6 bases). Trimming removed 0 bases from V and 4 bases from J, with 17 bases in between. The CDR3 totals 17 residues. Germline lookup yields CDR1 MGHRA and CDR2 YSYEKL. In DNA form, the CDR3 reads TGCGCCAGCAGCCAAGATGGAGCAGGGATAGCGGCAGATACGCAGTATTTT. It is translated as CASSQDGAGIAADTQYF.

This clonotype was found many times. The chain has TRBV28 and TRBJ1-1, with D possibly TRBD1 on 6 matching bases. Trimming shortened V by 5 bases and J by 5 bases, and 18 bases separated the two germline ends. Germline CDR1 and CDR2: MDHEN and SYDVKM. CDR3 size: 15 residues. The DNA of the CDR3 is TGTGCCAGCAGTCCTCTCAGGGGTTGGGAGACTGAAGCTTTCTTT. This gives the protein CASSPLRGWETEAFF.

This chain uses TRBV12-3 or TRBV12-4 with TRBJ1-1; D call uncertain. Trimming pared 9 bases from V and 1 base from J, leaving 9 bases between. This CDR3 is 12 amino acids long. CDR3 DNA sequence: TGTGCCAGTCGGAACCAGAACACTGAAGCTTTCTTT. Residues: CASRNQNTEAFF.

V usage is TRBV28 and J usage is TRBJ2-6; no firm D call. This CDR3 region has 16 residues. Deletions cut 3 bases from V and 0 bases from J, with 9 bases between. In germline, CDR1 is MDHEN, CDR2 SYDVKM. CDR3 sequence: CASSFAGLSGANVLTF. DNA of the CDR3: TGTGCCAGCAGTTTTGCTGGCCTCTCTGGGGCCAACGTCCTGACTTTC.

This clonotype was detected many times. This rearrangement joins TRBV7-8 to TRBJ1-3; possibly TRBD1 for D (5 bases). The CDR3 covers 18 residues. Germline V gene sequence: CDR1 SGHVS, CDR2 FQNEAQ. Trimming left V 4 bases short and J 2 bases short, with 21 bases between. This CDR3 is CASSSPGSGGTPGNTIYF. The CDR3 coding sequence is TGTGCCAGCAGCTCCCCCGGATCGGGGGGGACCCCTGGAAACACCATATATTTT.

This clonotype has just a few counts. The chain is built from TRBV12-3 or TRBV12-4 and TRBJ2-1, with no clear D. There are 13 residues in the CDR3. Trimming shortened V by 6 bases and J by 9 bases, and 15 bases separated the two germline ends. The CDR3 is CASRTTYPSEQFF. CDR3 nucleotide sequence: TGTGCCAGCAGGACAACCTATCCCAGTGAGCAGTTCTTC.

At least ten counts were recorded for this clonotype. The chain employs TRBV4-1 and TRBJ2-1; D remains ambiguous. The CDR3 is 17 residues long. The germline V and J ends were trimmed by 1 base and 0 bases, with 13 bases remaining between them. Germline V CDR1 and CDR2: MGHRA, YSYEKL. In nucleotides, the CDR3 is TGCGCCAGCAGCCAAGTTGACTTGGGTATCTCCTACAATGAGCAGTTCTTC. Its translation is CASSQVDLGISYNEQFF.

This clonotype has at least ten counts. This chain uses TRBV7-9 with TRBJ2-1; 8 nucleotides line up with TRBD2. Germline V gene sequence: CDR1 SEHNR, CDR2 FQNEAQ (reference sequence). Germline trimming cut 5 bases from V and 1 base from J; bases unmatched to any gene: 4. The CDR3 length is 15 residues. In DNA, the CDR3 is TGTGCCAGCAGCGGTAGCGGGATGTCCTACAATGAGCAGTTCTTC. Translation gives CASSGSGMSYNEQFF.

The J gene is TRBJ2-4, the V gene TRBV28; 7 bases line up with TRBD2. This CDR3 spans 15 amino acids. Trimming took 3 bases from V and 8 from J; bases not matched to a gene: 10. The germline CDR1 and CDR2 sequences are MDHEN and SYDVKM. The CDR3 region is CASSFYGGSTDIQYF. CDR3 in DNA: TGTGCCAGCAGTTTTTACGGCGGGAGCACGGACATTCAGTACTTC.